This TCR beta chain was profiled in a study of blood T cell repertoires in COVID-19. Study details: COVID-19 samples from acute and convalescent phases originated in the United States, Italy and Spain.

Comments on this clone: The sample has other DNA sequences that encode this CDR3 too.

Unmatched junction bases numbered 1, after V lost 2 bases and J lost 2 bases. From germline, CDR1 is MNHNS and CDR2 SASEGT. This CDR3 region has 15 residues. The assay was immunoSEQ multiplex PCR, and TCRdb's table has in-frame clones only and misses some. The sample carries over 200,000 clones, 75% to 85% recorded once. Input material: peripheral blood. This sequence originates from a woman under 40 with COVID-19, enrolled during active disease. The chain couples TRBV6-1 to TRBJ2-3; 10 bases are a match to TRBD2. CDR3 DNA sequence: TGTGCCAGCAGTGAACTAGCGGGGGACACAGATACGCAGTATTTT. Residues: CASSELAGDTDTQYF.